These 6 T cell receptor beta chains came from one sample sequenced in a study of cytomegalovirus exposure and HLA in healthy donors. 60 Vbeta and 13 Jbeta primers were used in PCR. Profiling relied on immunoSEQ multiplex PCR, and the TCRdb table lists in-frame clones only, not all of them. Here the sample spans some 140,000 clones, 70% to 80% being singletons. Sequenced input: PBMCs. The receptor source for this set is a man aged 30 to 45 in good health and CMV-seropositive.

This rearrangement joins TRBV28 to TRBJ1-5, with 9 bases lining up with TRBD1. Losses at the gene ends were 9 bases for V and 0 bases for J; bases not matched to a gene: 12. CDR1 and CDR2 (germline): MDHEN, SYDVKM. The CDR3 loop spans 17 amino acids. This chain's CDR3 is CASAGTGSLGSNQPQHF. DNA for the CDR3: TGTGCCAGTGCCGGGACAGGGAGCCTTGGTAGCAATCAGCCCCAGCATTTT.

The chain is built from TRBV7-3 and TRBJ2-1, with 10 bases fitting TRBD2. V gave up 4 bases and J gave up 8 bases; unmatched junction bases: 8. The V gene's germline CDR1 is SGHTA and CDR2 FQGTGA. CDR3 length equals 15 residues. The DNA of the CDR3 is TGTGCCAGCAGCTCGAGCGGGGGGGGCTCGGATGAGCAGTTCTTC. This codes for CASSSSGGGSDEQFF.

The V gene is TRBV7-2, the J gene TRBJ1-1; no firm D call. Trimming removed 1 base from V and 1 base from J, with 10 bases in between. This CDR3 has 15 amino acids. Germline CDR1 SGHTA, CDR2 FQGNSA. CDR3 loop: CASSLVVTRNTEAFF. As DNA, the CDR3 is TGTGCCAGCAGCTTAGTGGTCACCAGGAACACTGAAGCTTTCTTT.

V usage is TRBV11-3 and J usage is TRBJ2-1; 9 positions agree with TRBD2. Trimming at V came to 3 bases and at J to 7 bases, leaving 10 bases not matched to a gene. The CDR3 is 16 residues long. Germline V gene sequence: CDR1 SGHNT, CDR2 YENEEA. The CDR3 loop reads CASSFTWAGGGNEQFF. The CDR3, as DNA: TGTGCCAGCAGCTTTACGTGGGCGGGAGGGGGTAATGAGCAGTTCTTC.

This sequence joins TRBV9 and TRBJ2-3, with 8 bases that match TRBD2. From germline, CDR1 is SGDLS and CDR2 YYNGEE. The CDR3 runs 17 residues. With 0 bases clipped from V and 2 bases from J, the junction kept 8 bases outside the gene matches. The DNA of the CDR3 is TGTGCCAGCAGCGTAGGGGGTAGCGGGGCCTACACAGATACGCAGTATTTT. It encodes CASSVGGSGAYTDTQYF.

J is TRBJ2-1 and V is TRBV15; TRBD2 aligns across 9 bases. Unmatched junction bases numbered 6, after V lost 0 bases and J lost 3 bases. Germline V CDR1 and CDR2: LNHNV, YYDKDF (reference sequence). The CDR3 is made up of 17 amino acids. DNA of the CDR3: TGTGCCACCAGCAGAGATCCGAGCGGGGGGTTCTACAATGAGCAGTTCTTC. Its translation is CATSRDPSGGFYNEQFF.